The next 5 T cell receptor beta chains were all read from a single sample in a study of sequential checkpoint blockade in melanoma. Some clones are missing from TCRdb's copy, which holds only in-frame ones; the method was immunoSEQ multiplex PCR. There are 3,500 to 5,000 clones in the sample; about a fifth occur only once, and roughly 4% lies in the top ten. Described treatment: randomized to nivolumab then ipilimumab (arm A) or the reverse (arm B). The material sequenced was tumor tissue (inferred from file names), taken from a patient given nivolumab and ipilimumab in sequence. These receptors were collected from a human donor with melanoma.

This clone is judged medium-sized. This chain uses TRBV6-8 with TRBJ2-7, with D unclear. Germline assignment: CDR1 MNHGY and CDR2 SAAAGT. The CDR3 runs 14 residues. The V end was cut by 5 bases, the J end by 7 bases, with 18 bases between. The CDR3 region is CASSTSVTYDEQYF. Written as DNA, the CDR3 is TGTGCCAGCAGTACCTCCGTGACCTACGATGAGCAGTACTTC.

This clone was picked up a small number of times. V gene TRBV6-8 combines with J gene TRBJ2-2; TRBD1 agrees at 9 bases. Germline CDR1 is MNHGY and CDR2 is SAAAGT. V lost 5 bases, J lost 6 bases, and 4 bases stayed unmatched. The length of the CDR3 is 14 residues. CDR3 sequence (DNA): TGTGCCAGCAGTAGGACAGGGGAAGCCGGGGAGCTGTTTTTT. Its protein product is CASSRTGEAGELFF.

This clone was recorded only once. The CDR3 sequence: CASGYPQLIYGYTF. CDR3 in DNA: TGTGCCAGCGGGTACCCCCAACTGATCTATGGCTACACCTTC. The chain links TRBV18 to TRBJ1-2; no clear D gene. Deletions cut 8 bases from V and 4 bases from J, with 17 bases between. Looked up from germline, CDR1 is KGHSH and CDR2 is LQKENI. CDR3 length equals 14 residues. Combining the CDR3 with reference TRBV18 and TRBJ1-2 gives the whole variable domain NAGVMQNPRHLVRRRGQEARLRCSPMKGHSHVYWYRQLPEEGLKFMVYLQKENIIDESGMPKERFSAEFPKEGPSILRIQQVVRGDSAAYFCASGYPQLIYGYTFGSGTRLTVV.

This chain links TRBV18 with TRBJ2-7; 12 bases match TRBD2. Trimming took 1 base from V and 4 from J; bases not matched to a gene: 2. This CDR3 has 15 residues. CDR1 KGHSH and CDR2 LQKENI come from the germline V gene. In nucleotides, the CDR3 is TGTGCCAGCTCACCACGGACTAGCGGGGAGTACGAGCAGTACTTC. It is translated as CASSPRTSGEYEQYF.

The table lists this clone with a few counts. CDR3 sequence reads: CASSQDAKGRADTQYF. The DNA for the CDR3 is TGCGCCAGCAGCCAAGATGCAAAGGGGCGGGCAGATACGCAGTATTTT. The genes are TRBV5-1 and TRBJ2-3; the D gene could be TRBD1 or TRBD2 (5 bases each). V was clipped by 4 bases and J by 4 bases, with 19 bases between them. CDR3 length: 16 amino acids. CDR1 is SGHRS, CDR2 YFSETQ, per germline.